One sample yielded the 10 T cell receptor beta chains listed below, sequenced in a study of T cells in Graves' hyperthyroidism and ophthalmopathy. RNA transcripts provided the source from which TCR beta CDR3 regions were amplified. A set of HTBI primers served as the primers for a first-round RT-PCR of the TCR CDR3. TCRdb analysed the multiplex PCR reads with MiXCR anew, one entry per CDR3 protein. The repertoire holds over 250,000 distinct CDR3 sequences, with less than 30% as singletons. The sequenced material came from blood. These receptors all stem from a man aged 35 to 55 with Graves' hyperthyroidism that later progressed to Graves' ophthalmopathy.

This clonotype was counted at least ten times. Sequence at one end of the junction differs from germline and may be a read error. The chain combines TRBV6-1 with TRBJ1-1; weak D call: TRBD1 (6 bases). Germline CDR1 is MNHNS and CDR2 is SASEGT. This CDR3 has 13 residues. The CDR3 protein is CAGRQVVDTEASF. The CDR3 nucleotides read TGTGCCGGTAGACAGGTTGTCGACACTGAAGCTTCCTTT.

The chain uses TRBV4-1 and TRBJ2-2; D gene uncertain. CDR1 and CDR2 from the germline V gene are MGHRA and YSYEKL. The CDR3 is 15 residues long. V was shortened by 0 bases and J by 5 bases, with 10 bases between the two germline ends. This chain's CDR3 is CASSQDSLATGELFF. CDR3 DNA sequence: TGCGCCAGCAGCCAAGATTCACTTGCTACCGGGGAGCTGTTTTTT.

The chain joins TRBV7-8 to TRBJ2-2; weak D call: TRBD1 (6 bases). Germline lookup yields CDR1 SGHVS and CDR2 FQNEAQ. V gave up 7 bases and J gave up 11 bases, with 8 bases separating them. The CDR3 runs to 10 residues. The CDR3 sequence is CASMGAELFF. In DNA, the CDR3 is TGTGCCAGCATGGGGGCCGAGCTGTTTTTT.

The chain couples TRBV28 to TRBJ2-2; TRBD1 aligns across 9 bases. CDR1 is MDHEN and CDR2 is SYDVKM in the germline V gene. The CDR3 is 15 amino acids. With 3 bases clipped from V and 5 bases from J, the junction kept 4 bases outside the gene matches. The CDR3 loop is CASSFTGGLTGELFF. The CDR3 coding sequence is TGTGCCAGCAGTTTCACAGGGGGCTTAACCGGGGAGCTGTTTTTT.

This clonotype was counted once. The gene calls are TRBV19 and TRBJ1-1; TRBD1 is a possible D gene (5 bases). Germline V CDR1 and CDR2: LNHDA, SQIVND (reference sequence). The V gene lost 11 bases and the J gene lost 0 bases, with 16 bases spanning the gap. The CDR3 extends over 14 amino acids. The CDR3 DNA follows: TGTGCCCCCATCCAGGGCGAACTGAACACTGAAGCTTTCTTT. Its protein is CAPIQGELNTEAFF.

The chain uses TRBV6-1 and TRBJ2-2, with 10 bases matching TRBD2. The germline V gene encodes CDR1 MNHNS and CDR2 SASEGT. J lost 8 bases, V lost 7 bases, and 10 bases had no gene match. The CDR3 has 15 amino acids. DNA for the CDR3: TGTGCCAGCACCCTCCAGCGGGAGGGGTTAGGGGAGCTGTTTTTT. Its translation is CASTLQREGLGELFF.

This clonotype was observed many times. The J gene is TRBJ1-1, the V gene TRBV2; D gene uncertain. The CDR3 runs 12 residues. V shed 7 bases and J shed 2 bases, with 8 bases lying between them. Per germline, CDR1 SNHLY and CDR2 FYNNEI. The CDR3 sequence: CASTASNTEAFF. The CDR3, as DNA: TGTGCCAGCACGGCCTCCAACACTGAAGCTTTCTTT.

V is TRBV6-5 and J is TRBJ2-5; D possibly corresponds to TRBD1 (6 bases). The CDR3 loop spans 14 amino acids. The V end lost 4 bases, the J end lost 3 bases, and 12 bases lay between the germline ends. CDR1 is MNHEY, CDR2 SVGAGI, per germline. DNA of the CDR3: TGTGCCAGCAGTTTTCGGACAGCAGAAGAGACCCAGTACTTC. Translation: CASSFRTAEETQYF.

Comment on this clonotype: At one boundary the junction diverges from the germline segment, which might be a read error. The chain joins TRBV24-1 to TRBJ1-1; no reliable D call. Germline assignment: CDR1 KGHDR and CDR2 SFDVKD. This CDR3 is 12 amino acids long. The CDR3, as DNA: TGTGCCACCAGCCGCGAGGGTCGGATGATGATCTTT. Protein: CATSREGRMMIF.

This clonotype was picked up many times. CDR3: CASSPPGQGAEAFF. Written as DNA, the CDR3 is TGTGCCAGCAGTCCGCCGGGACAGGGCGCTGAAGCTTTCTTT. The V and J genes are TRBV7-8 and TRBJ1-1; TRBD1 matches 9 bases. The germline gives CDR1 SGHVS, CDR2 FQNEAQ. The CDR3 contains 14 residues. The ends lost 6 bases at V and 6 bases at J; junction bases unmatched: 8.